A single sample is the source of the 9 T cell receptor beta chains below, sequenced in a study of cytomegalovirus exposure and HLA in healthy donors. Vbeta (60) and Jbeta (13) primers were used in the PCR. Here immunoSEQ multiplex PCR was the method, and the copy in TCRdb shows in-frame clones only, minus some. The sample lists 150,000 to 200,000 clones; about 86% were seen once. The sequencing sample was made of PBMCs. The receptors derive from a woman in her 30s in good health and CMV-seronegative.

This clone has only one observation. V usage is TRBV4-1 and J usage is TRBJ2-3; D call uncertain. This CDR3 is built from 14 residues. Looked up from germline, CDR1 is MGHRA and CDR2 is YSYEKL. Trimming removed 2 bases at V and 10 bases at J, with 16 bases between. In DNA, the CDR3 is TGCGCCAGCAGCCAAATTACCCGATACCAGGCGCAGTATTTT. This codes for CASSQITRYQAQYF.

V and J are TRBV25-1 and TRBJ1-5, with D possibly TRBD1 on 6 matching bases. The CDR3 length is 12 residues. V lost 3 bases and J 8 bases, leaving 8 bases between the germline ends. Germline V gene sequence: CDR1 MGHDK, CDR2 SYGVNS. This CDR3 reads CASSDTGKPQHF. As DNA, the CDR3 is TGTGCCAGCAGTGACACAGGGAAGCCCCAGCATTTT.

The J gene is TRBJ2-1, the V gene TRBV27; 7 nucleotides align to TRBD2. This CDR3 comprises 14 residues. The V gene end was trimmed by 8 bases and the J gene end by 3 bases; junction bases not matched to a gene: 7. CDR1 is MNHEY, CDR2 SMNVEV, per germline (reference sequence). CDR3 sequence: CASAGLGYYNEQFF. The CDR3 DNA follows: TGTGCCAGCGCCGGACTAGGGTACTACAATGAGCAGTTCTTC.

A single count supports this clone. This chain links TRBV10-3 with TRBJ1-1, with 8 bases that match TRBD1. CDR1 is ENHRY, CDR2 SYGVKD, per germline. This CDR3 spans 15 amino acids. The junction had 6 bases not matched to a gene; V was cut back by 3 bases and J by 3 bases. The CDR3 DNA reads TGTGCCATCAGTGATCCGGACAGGGTTGACACTGAAGCTTTCTTT. This codes for CAISDPDRVDTEAFF.

The chain combines TRBV11-2 with TRBJ2-3, with 9 bases identical to TRBD2. There are 20 residues in the CDR3. The V and J ends lost 0 bases and 1 base, in that order; junction bases with no gene match: 14. Per germline, CDR1 SGHAT and CDR2 FQNNGV. The CDR3 region has the DNA TGTGCCAGCAGCTTAGATGGGGGGAAAGGCGGGAGGGCCGGCACAGATACGCAGTATTTT. It translates to CASSLDGGKGGRAGTDTQYF. The entire variable domain, with the rest obtained from reference TRBV11-2 and TRBJ2-3, is as follows: EAGVAQSPRYKIIEKRQSVAFWCNPISGHATLYWYQQILGQGPKLLIQFQNNGVVDDSQLPKDRFSAERLKGVDSTLKIQPAKLEDSAVYLCASSLDGGKGGRAGTDTQYFGPGTRLTVL.

The chain couples TRBV13 to TRBJ2-1, with 9 nucleotides matching TRBD1. Unmatched junction bases numbered 17, after V lost 5 bases and J lost 9 bases. The CDR3 totals 17 residues. The germline V gene has CDR1 PRHDT and CDR2 FYEKMQ (reference sequence). The CDR3 protein is CASSPFRSDRGGGEQFF. The CDR3 DNA follows: TGTGCCAGCAGCCCATTTCGCTCGGACAGGGGCGGCGGTGAGCAGTTCTTC.

The gene calls are TRBV9 and TRBJ1-1; perhaps TRBD1 as D (6 bases). V lost 3 bases and J 5 bases, leaving 14 bases between the germline ends. The CDR3 covers 14 residues. Germline V gives CDR1 SGDLS, CDR2 YYNGEE. The DNA for the CDR3 is TGTGCCAGCAGCGAGCCTACAGGGACGACTGAAGCTTTCTTT. This translates into CASSEPTGTTEAFF.

This clone was counted only a few times. CDR3 sequence reads: CASRAAGVYTGELFF. The CDR3 nucleotides read TGTGCCAGCAGGGCCGCGGGGGTTTACACCGGGGAGCTGTTTTTT. The chain combines TRBV28 with TRBJ2-2; 7 positions match TRBD2. Germline lookup yields CDR1 MDHEN and CDR2 SYDVKM. This CDR3 comprises 15 residues. The ends lost 6 bases at V and 3 bases at J; junction bases unmatched: 7.

The chain is built from TRBV7-2 and TRBJ2-7; possibly TRBD1 for D (6 bases). The V gene lost 1 base and the J gene lost 1 base, with 11 bases spanning the gap. The CDR3 is 15 amino acids. The V gene's germline CDR1 is SGHTA and CDR2 FQGNSA. Here the CDR3 reads CASSLESTGSYEQYF. The CDR3 DNA reads as TGTGCCAGCAGCTTAGAGTCTACAGGGTCCTACGAGCAGTACTTC.